The present T cell receptor (beta chain) was sequenced within a study of blood T cell repertoires in COVID-19. Data came from immunoSEQ multiplex PCR; TCRdb stores just in-frame clones and leaves some out. The repertoire holds 85,000 to 130,000 clones, with more than 90% as singletons. V lost 2 bases, J lost 3 bases, and 0 bases stayed unmatched. Germline CDR1 is MNHNY and CDR2 is SVGAGI (reference sequence). This CDR3 has 13 amino acids. The source is a man in his 70s with acute or convalescent COVID-19. J is TRBJ2-7 and V is TRBV6-6; TRBD1 matches 8 bases. Material: peripheral blood. The CDR3 region has the DNA TGTGCCAGCAGTTACGGGACAGGCTACGAGCAGTACTTC. This translates into CASSYGTGYEQYF.